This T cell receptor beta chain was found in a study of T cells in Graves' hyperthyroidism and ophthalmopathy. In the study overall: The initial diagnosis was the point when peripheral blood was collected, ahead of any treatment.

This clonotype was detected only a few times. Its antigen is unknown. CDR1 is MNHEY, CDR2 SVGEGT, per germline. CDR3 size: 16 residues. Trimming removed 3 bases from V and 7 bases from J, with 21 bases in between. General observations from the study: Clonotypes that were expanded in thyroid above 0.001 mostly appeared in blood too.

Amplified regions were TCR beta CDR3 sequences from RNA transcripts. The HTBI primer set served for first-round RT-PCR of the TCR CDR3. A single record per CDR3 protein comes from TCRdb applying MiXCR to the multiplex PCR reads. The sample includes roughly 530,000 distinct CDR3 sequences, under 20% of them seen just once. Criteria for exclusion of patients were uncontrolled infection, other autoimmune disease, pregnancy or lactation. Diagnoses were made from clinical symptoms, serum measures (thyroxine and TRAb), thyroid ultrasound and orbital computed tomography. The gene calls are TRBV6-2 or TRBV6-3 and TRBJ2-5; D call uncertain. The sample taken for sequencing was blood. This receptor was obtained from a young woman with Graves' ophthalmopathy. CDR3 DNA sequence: TGTGCCAGCAGTTATCCCGTCGACGGAATATCCATGACCCAGTACTTC. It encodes CASSYPVDGISMTQYF.